The entry below describes one TCR beta chain. The target antigen is unknown. Trimming took off 7 bases at V and 6 bases at J, with 10 bases between the two ends. CDR3 length: 13 residues. The sample comes from a study of CD8 T cells in ankylosing spondylitis. Study-wide results and limits: Previously reported in reactive arthritis synovial fluid and blood were some of the motif variants. In ankylosing spondylitis patients, matched synovial fluid reportedly showed significant enrichment of disease-linked clones.

Using quantitative 5'-RACE with molecular barcodes, the authors made TCR beta libraries. MiXCR, run by TCRdb on the 5' RACE reads, gives a single entry per CDR3 protein. This table has some 130,000 distinct CDR3 sequences, roughly an eighth appearing once. The sample comprised blood, either unsorted or a sorted T cell fraction (not recorded which). The sequence came from a female donor with ankylosing spondylitis or in good health (not recorded which). The gene calls are TRBV12-3 or TRBV12-4 and TRBJ1-6, with D unclear. CDR3 in DNA: TGTGCCAGCACCGACGGCAGTAATTCACCCCTCCACTTT. Its protein product is CASTDGSNSPLHF.